This TCR beta chain was recovered during a study of identical twins. Findings of the study overall: Some out-of-frame alpha sequences were shared by twins, and these showed excess low generation probability.

A universal primer site came from template switching; cDNA carried unique molecular identifiers. TCRdb redid the calling of the 5' RACE reads with MiXCR, one entry per CDR3 protein. The repertoire holds 420,000 or so distinct CDR3 sequences, with approximately 17% as singletons. The CDR3 has 16 residues. The germline V gene encodes CDR1 KGHSH and CDR2 LQKENI. J gave up 2 bases and V 5 bases, and 7 bases lay outside the gene matches. This clonotype has only a few counts. Antigen: not known. What was sequenced was naive T cells sorted from blood. The rearrangement uses TRBV18 and TRBJ1-5; 9 bases fit TRBD1. The TCR sequence derives from a man aged 50-59 years in good health. CDR3 sequence: CASSSRTGVGNQPQHF. The CDR3 DNA reads TGTGCCAGCTCAAGCCGGACAGGGGTGGGCAATCAGCCCCAGCATTTT.